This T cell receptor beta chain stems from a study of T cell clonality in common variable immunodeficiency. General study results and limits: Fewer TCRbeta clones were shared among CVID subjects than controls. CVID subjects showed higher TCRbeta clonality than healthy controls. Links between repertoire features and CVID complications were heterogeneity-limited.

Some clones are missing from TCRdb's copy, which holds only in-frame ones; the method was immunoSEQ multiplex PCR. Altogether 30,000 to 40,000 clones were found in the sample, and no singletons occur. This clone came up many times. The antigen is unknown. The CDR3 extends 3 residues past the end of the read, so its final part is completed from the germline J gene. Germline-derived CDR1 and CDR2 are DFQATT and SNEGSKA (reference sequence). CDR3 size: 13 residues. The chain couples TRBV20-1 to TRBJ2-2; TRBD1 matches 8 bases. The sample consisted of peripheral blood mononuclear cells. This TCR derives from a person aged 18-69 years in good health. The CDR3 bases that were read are TGCAGTGCGTCAGGGGGCGCATCTGAAAAG. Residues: CSASGGASEK. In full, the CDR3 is CSASGGASEKLFF.